Detailed here is one TCR beta chain. Repertoires were generated with immunoSEQ multiplex PCR, while TCRdb's copy carries only in-frame clones and drops some. The sample has some 81,000 clones, roughly 95% seen once. This sample is drawn from a study of blood T cell repertoires in COVID-19. Whole-study context: Donors in the United States, Italy and Spain gave samples during acute or convalescent COVID-19.

Input material: peripheral blood. This clonotype originated in a human donor with active COVID-19. The donor label of this sample is uncertain.

CDR3 nucleotide sequence: TGTGCCAGCAGCTCCGGGACAGGGGGCTACGAGCAGTACTTC. Its translation: CASSSGTGGYEQYF. J is TRBJ2-7 and V is TRBV7-9; 11 bases fit TRBD1. The CDR3 is 14 residues long. J was trimmed by 3 bases and V by 4 bases; bases with no gene match: 2. CDR1 and CDR2 from the germline V gene are SEHNR and FQNEAQ (reference sequence).